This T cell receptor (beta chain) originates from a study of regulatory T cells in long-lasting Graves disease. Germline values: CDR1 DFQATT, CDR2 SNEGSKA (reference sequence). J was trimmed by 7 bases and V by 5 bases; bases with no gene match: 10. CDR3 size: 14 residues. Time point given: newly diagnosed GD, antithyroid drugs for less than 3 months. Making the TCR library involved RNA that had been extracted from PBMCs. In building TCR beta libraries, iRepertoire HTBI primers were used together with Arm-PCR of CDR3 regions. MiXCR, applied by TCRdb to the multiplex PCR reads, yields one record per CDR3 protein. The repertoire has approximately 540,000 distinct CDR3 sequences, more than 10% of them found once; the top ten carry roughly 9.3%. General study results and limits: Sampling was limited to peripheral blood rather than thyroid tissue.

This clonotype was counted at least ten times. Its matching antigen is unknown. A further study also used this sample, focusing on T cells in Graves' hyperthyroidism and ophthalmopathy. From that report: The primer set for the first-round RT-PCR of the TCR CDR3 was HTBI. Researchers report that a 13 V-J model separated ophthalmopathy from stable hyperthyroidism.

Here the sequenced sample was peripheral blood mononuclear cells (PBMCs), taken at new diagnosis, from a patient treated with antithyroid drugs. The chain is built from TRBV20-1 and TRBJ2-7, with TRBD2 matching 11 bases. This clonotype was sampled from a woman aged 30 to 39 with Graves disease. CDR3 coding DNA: TGCAGTGCTTTCACTAGCGGGAGCGAGAGGGAGCAGTACTTC. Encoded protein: CSAFTSGSEREQYF.